Each of the 32 T cell receptor beta chains below was sequenced from the same sample in a study of blood T cell repertoires in COVID-19. The method was immunoSEQ multiplex PCR; TCRdb's version includes in-frame clones alone and lacks a portion of them. The repertoire holds about 160,000 clones, less than 85% seen once, with 3% to 3.5% in the top ten. The material sequenced was peripheral blood. The source is a human donor with acute or convalescent COVID-19. The donor label of this sample is uncertain.

The genes are TRBV5-1 and TRBJ2-3, with TRBD2 as a possible D gene (6 bases). The CDR3 length is 14 residues. Trimming stripped 4 bases from V and 1 base from J, with 10 bases between. Germline values: CDR1 SGHRS, CDR2 YFSETQ. In DNA, the CDR3 is TGCGCCAGCAGCCGGGACTCCCGCACAGATACGCAGTATTTT. Protein: CASSRDSRTDTQYF.

The chain couples TRBV6-5 to TRBJ2-5; possible D gene TRBD1, 6 bases. CDR1 and CDR2 from the germline V gene are MNHEY and SVGAGI. V lost 6 bases, J lost 3 bases, and 11 bases lay in between. The CDR3 has 13 residues. CDR3 residues: CASRQTGKETQYF. CDR3 DNA: TGTGCCAGCAGGCAAACAGGGAAAGAGACCCAGTACTTC.

This sequence joins TRBV18 and TRBJ1-6, with D perhaps matching TRBD1 (5 bases). Germline-derived CDR1 and CDR2 are KGHSH and LQKENI. The CDR3 is made up of 19 amino acids. Between the trimmed V and J ends, which lost 3 bases and 10 bases, there was a span of 28 bases. The CDR3 sequence: CASSPQIPPWGETASPLHF. CDR3 in DNA: TGTGCCAGCTCACCCCAAATCCCGCCTTGGGGGGAAACAGCATCACCCCTCCACTTT.

The chain recombines TRBV5-1 with TRBJ1-1, with a possible D match to TRBD1 (6 bases). Trimming left V 2 bases short and J 1 base short, with 12 bases between. This CDR3 comprises 15 residues. Germline values: CDR1 SGHRS, CDR2 YFSETQ. CDR3 nucleotides: TGCGCCAGCAGCTTCTCCCCGGGACAGAACACTGAAGCTTTCTTT. It specifies CASSFSPGQNTEAFF.

The chain's CDR3 is CASSRGGSGGKETQYF. In DNA form, the CDR3 reads TGTGCCAGCAGCCGGGGAGGGAGCGGGGGAAAAGAGACCCAGTACTTC. The rearrangement links TRBV7-2 to TRBJ2-5; TRBD2 aligns across 8 bases. The CDR3 totals 16 residues. CDR1 is SGHTA, CDR2 FQGNSA, per germline. Losses at the gene ends were 5 bases for V and 3 bases for J; bases not matched to a gene: 11.

This clone is deemed medium-sized. The chain links TRBV3-1 (or the pseudogene TRBV3-2) to TRBJ2-5; D might be TRBD1 (5 bases). The V and J ends lost 1 base and 6 bases respectively, with 12 bases between them. Germline CDR1 is LGHDT and CDR2 is YNNKEL (reference sequence). The CDR3 spans 14 residues. The CDR3 is CASSQVQGLKTQYF. In DNA, the CDR3 is TGTGCCAGCAGCCAAGTGCAGGGCTTGAAGACCCAGTACTTC.

This chain connects TRBV12-5 to TRBJ1-1, with D hard to call. CDR3 length: 15 amino acids. Germline V gene data show CDR1 as LGHNT and CDR2 as FRNRAP. V was trimmed by 4 bases and J by 2 bases, leaving 14 bases between them. CDR3 region: CASGSKTVQNTEAFF. The CDR3 coding sequence is TGTGCTAGTGGTTCAAAGACTGTCCAAAACACTGAAGCTTTCTTT.

This chain links TRBV5-1 with TRBJ2-6; D is perhaps TRBD2 (6 bases). Per germline, CDR1 SGHRS and CDR2 YFSETQ. Trimming stripped 4 bases from V and 2 bases from J, with 22 bases between. The CDR3 covers 19 residues. The CDR3 region is CASSTGDALLVAGANVLTF. DNA of the CDR3: TGCGCCAGCAGCACGGGGGACGCCCTCCTGGTTGCTGGGGCCAACGTCCTGACTTTC.

This clone was picked up one time. The rearrangement joins TRBV14 to TRBJ1-4; 8 bases align to TRBD1. The ends lost 4 bases at V and 7 bases at J; junction bases unmatched: 11. The CDR3 loop spans 16 amino acids. Germline CDR1 is SGHDN and CDR2 is FVKESK. In DNA form, the CDR3 reads TGTGCCAGCAGCCGGCTGACCCAGGGGGCTCTTGAAAAACTGTTTTTT. Its protein is CASSRLTQGALEKLFF. Full variable domain (rest looked up from reference TRBV14 and TRBJ1-4): EAGVTQFPSHSVIEKGQTVTLRCDPISGHDNLYWYRRVMGKEIKFLLHFVKESKQDESGMPNNRFLAERTGGTYSTLKVQPAELEDSGVYFCASSRLTQGALEKLFFGSGTQLSVL.

V gene TRBV15 combines with J gene TRBJ2-3; D call uncertain. V dropped 0 bases and J dropped 1 base, with 8 bases sitting between them. Germline V CDR1 and CDR2: LNHNV, YYDKDF (reference sequence). There are 15 residues in the CDR3. The DNA for the CDR3 is TGTGCCACCAGCAGAGATTTAGCCGGCACAGATACGCAGTATTTT. It translates to CATSRDLAGTDTQYF.

This chain joins TRBV9 and TRBJ1-5; 7 bases are shared with TRBD1. The CDR3 has 15 amino acids. Germline CDR1 SGDLS, CDR2 YYNGEE. The trim removed 1 base at V and 2 bases at J, leaving 3 bases unmatched. CDR3 region: CASSVTGQGNQPQHF. CDR3 bases: TGTGCCAGCAGCGTAACCGGACAGGGCAATCAGCCCCAGCATTTT.

The chain carries TRBV28 and TRBJ1-4, with 7 bases matching TRBD1. Germline V lookup: CDR1 MDHEN, CDR2 SYDVKM. This CDR3 comprises 16 residues. The V gene end was trimmed by 5 bases and the J gene end by 3 bases; junction bases not matched to a gene: 9. The CDR3 here is CASSGGVGGSNEKLFF. The CDR3 nucleotides read TGTGCCAGCAGTGGAGGGGTAGGGGGCTCTAATGAAAAACTGTTTTTT.

The count of this clone is one. This chain uses TRBV28 with TRBJ1-5; 7 bases are shared with TRBD1. Germline CDR1 MDHEN, CDR2 SYDVKM. The CDR3 is 17 residues long. The V and J ends lost 4 bases and 1 base, in that order; junction bases with no gene match: 10. CDR3 nucleotide sequence: TGTGCCAGCAGTTCCCCACTTCAGGGGGTAAGCAATCAGCCCCAGCATTTT. As protein: CASSSPLQGVSNQPQHF.

The chain couples TRBV11-1 to TRBJ1-4; D remains unclear. The germline V and J ends were trimmed by 1 base and 8 bases, with 11 bases remaining between them. The CDR3 runs to 14 residues. Germline CDR1 is SGHAT and CDR2 is FQDESV (reference sequence). For the CDR3, the DNA is TGTGCCAGCAGCTTAGGCGTAGCTTCAGAAAAACTGTTTTTT. Its protein is CASSLGVASEKLFF.

This sequence joins TRBV18 and TRBJ2-5, with D tentatively TRBD2 (5 bases). The V gene lost 0 bases and the J gene lost 10 bases, with 15 bases spanning the gap. Per the germline V gene, CDR1 is KGHSH and CDR2 is LQKENI. This CDR3 comprises 14 residues. The CDR3 DNA reads TGTGCCAGCTCACCACCCGAGACAAGGGAGTGCCAGTACTTC. It codes for CASSPPETRECQYF. The full variable domain, with the rest looked up from reference TRBV18 and TRBJ2-5, is NAGVMQNPRHLVRRRGQEARLRCSPMKGHSHVYWYRQLPEEGLKFMVYLQKENIIDESGMPKERFSAEFPKEGPSILRIQQVVRGDSAAYFCASSPPETRECQYFGPGTRLLVL.

J is TRBJ1-1 and V is TRBV7-9, with D uncertain. The V gene's germline CDR1 is SEHNR and CDR2 FQNEAQ (reference sequence). The CDR3 length is 14 residues. Trimming left V 1 base short and J 4 bases short, with 10 bases between. The CDR3 DNA sequence: TGTGCCAGCAGCTTAGGGGTTGAGGCCACTGAAGCTTTCTTT. Protein sequence: CASSLGVEATEAFF. Full variable domain (rest looked up from reference TRBV7-9 and TRBJ1-1): DTGVSQNPRHKITKRGQNVTFRCDPISEHNRLYWYRQTLGQGPEFLTYFQNEAQLEKSRLLSDRFSAERPKGSFSTLEIQRTEQGDSAMYLCASSLGVEATEAFFGQGTRLTVV.

The CDR3 region has the DNA TGTGCCAGCAGTGAAGCCCTAGGACTAGCGGAAGAGCAGTACTTC. Translating gives CASSEALGLAEEQYF. The genes are TRBV6-1 and TRBJ2-7; 10 nucleotides match TRBD2. The J segment lost 7 bases and the V segment lost 0 bases, leaving 6 bases of the junction unmatched. This CDR3 has 15 residues. CDR1 MNHNS and CDR2 SASEGT come from the germline V gene.

The J gene is TRBJ1-2, the V gene TRBV5-4; TRBD1 agrees at 11 bases. Germline V CDR1 and CDR2: SGHNT, YYREEE (reference sequence). After removal of 4 bases from V and 3 bases from J, the junction contained 8 bases not matched to a gene. The CDR3 totals 16 residues. The CDR3 DNA sequence: TGTGCCAGCAGCCTATGGACAGGGGGCGCGGACTATGGCTACACCTTC. Encoded protein: CASSLWTGGADYGYTF.

The chain is built from TRBV6-5 and TRBJ1-1; 8 bases are shared with TRBD1. Germline CDR1 reads MNHEY; CDR2 reads SVGAGI. Unmatched junction bases numbered 6, after V lost 2 bases and J lost 4 bases. CDR3 size: 15 residues. The CDR3 DNA is TGTGCCAGCAGTTACCTGACCACAGGGGGCACTGAAGCTTTCTTT. Amino acid sequence: CASSYLTTGGTEAFF.

This chain joins TRBV18 and TRBJ2-3; 10 bases map to TRBD1. The length of the CDR3 is 16 residues. V lost 2 bases and J lost 5; bases outside the gene matches: 7. The germline CDR1 and CDR2 sequences are KGHSH and LQKENI. The CDR3 protein is CASSPMGQGLLDTQYF. CDR3 DNA: TGTGCCAGCTCACCAATGGGACAGGGGCTACTAGATACGCAGTATTTT.

The chain combines TRBV4-1 with TRBJ1-4; 9 bases agree with TRBD1. The CDR3 is 19 amino acids. Per the germline V gene, CDR1 is MGHRA and CDR2 is YSYEKL. V shed 2 bases and J 1 base; nucleotides not matched to a gene: 11. The CDR3 here is CASSQRDRDNDRTNEKLFF. The CDR3 DNA follows: TGCGCCAGCAGCCAACGGGACAGGGACAACGACCGAACTAATGAAAAACTGTTTTTT.

The count of this clone is one. V is TRBV28 and J is TRBJ2-2, with 9 bases that match TRBD1. With 2 bases clipped from V and 5 bases from J, the junction kept 3 bases outside the gene matches. CDR1 is MDHEN, CDR2 SYDVKM, per germline. The CDR3 runs to 15 residues. Here the CDR3 reads CASSLTTGGTGELFF. CDR3 bases: TGTGCCAGCAGTTTAACGACAGGGGGAACCGGGGAGCTGTTTTTT. Supplemented by reference TRBV28 and TRBJ2-2, the full variable domain reads DVKVTQSSRYLVKRTGEKVFLECVQDMDHENMFWYRQDPGLGLRLIYFSYDVKMKEKGDIPEGYSVSREKKERFSLILESASTNQTSMYLCASSLTTGGTGELFFGEGSRLTVL.

A single count supports this clone. The CDR3, as DNA: TGCGCCAGCAGCTTGGGGACAGGTGCGGCACCTAATGAAAAACTGTTTTTT. Its translation is CASSLGTGAAPNEKLFF. V usage is TRBV5-1 and J usage is TRBJ1-4, with 7 bases aligning to TRBD1. V lost 0 bases, J lost 3 bases, and 8 bases stayed unmatched. Germline assignment: CDR1 SGHRS and CDR2 YFSETQ. CDR3 length equals 17 residues.

The chain recombines TRBV7-9 with TRBJ1-6; D is possibly TRBD1 (6 bases). CDR3 size: 14 residues. Per germline, CDR1 SEHNR and CDR2 FQNEAQ (reference sequence). Deletions cut 5 bases from V and 7 bases from J, with 12 bases between. CDR3: CASSPLQGNSPLHF. DNA of the CDR3: TGTGCCAGCAGCCCGCTCCAGGGGAATTCACCCCTCCACTTT.

This clone was counted a single time. For the CDR3, the DNA is TGTGCCAGCTCACGGGCAGTAGCTAACTATGGCTACACCTTC. Amino acids: CASSRAVANYGYTF. The J gene is TRBJ1-2, the V gene TRBV18; D gene ambiguous. Looked up from germline, CDR1 is KGHSH and CDR2 is LQKENI. V was clipped by 4 bases and J by 0 bases, with 9 bases between them. This CDR3 is 14 amino acids long.

V gene TRBV2 combines with J gene TRBJ2-5; possible D gene TRBD1, 5 bases. The V and J ends lost 7 bases and 5 bases respectively, with 14 bases between them. This CDR3 region has 13 residues. Germline V gene lookup returns CDR1 SNHLY and CDR2 FYNNEI. The CDR3 DNA reads TGTGCCAGCATTACACTCAAGGGGGAGACCCAGTACTTC. It codes for CASITLKGETQYF.

V is TRBV29-1 and J is TRBJ1-3; no definite D call. Trimming pared 7 bases from V and 0 bases from J, leaving 7 bases between. This CDR3 region has 12 residues. Germline values: CDR1 SQVTM, CDR2 ANQGSEA. CDR3 loop: CSGRHSGNTIYF. CDR3 in DNA: TGCAGCGGCCGACACTCTGGAAACACCATATATTTT.

In its sample, this clone was seen a few times. V is TRBV4-1 and J is TRBJ2-7; 10 bases are a match to TRBD1. Germline CDR1 reads MGHRA; CDR2 reads YSYEKL. The V gene end was trimmed by 4 bases and the J gene end by 9 bases; junction bases not matched to a gene: 12. The CDR3 spans 15 residues. This chain's CDR3 is CASSPSIGQGGRQYF. In nucleotides, the CDR3 is TGCGCCAGCAGCCCTTCGATAGGACAGGGGGGGAGGCAGTACTTC.

This chain connects TRBV7-2 to TRBJ1-1; the D gene is possibly TRBD1 (5 bases). Germline V gene data show CDR1 as SGHTA and CDR2 as FQGNSA. Trimming removed 1 base from V and 8 bases from J, with 14 bases in between. The CDR3 sequence is 14 residues long. This chain's CDR3 is CASSLDGGTREAFF. CDR3 nucleotide sequence: TGTGCCAGCAGCTTAGATGGGGGGACGCGGGAAGCTTTCTTT.

The CDR3 is CASCPLRTGANTEAFF. The CDR3 nucleotides read TGTGCCAGTTGCCCCCTCCGGACAGGAGCGAACACTGAAGCTTTCTTT. The rearrangement joins TRBV19 to TRBJ1-1, with 7 bases that match TRBD1. CDR1 and CDR2 (germline): LNHDA, SQIVND (reference sequence). J lost 1 base, V lost 8 bases, and 13 bases had no gene match. This CDR3 has 16 amino acids.

Concerning this clone: Other nucleotide sequences from this sample produce the same CDR3. The chain couples TRBV5-1 to TRBJ1-1; 8 bases align to TRBD1. The CDR3 spans 14 residues. V lost 3 bases and J lost 1; bases outside the gene matches: 2. In germline, CDR1 is SGHRS, CDR2 YFSETQ. CDR3 in amino acids: CASSSQGGNTEAFF. Here the CDR3 DNA reads TGCGCCAGCAGCTCACAGGGGGGGAACACTGAAGCTTTCTTT.

This clone occurred many times. The gene calls are TRBV27 and TRBJ2-1; 7 bases line up with TRBD1. V was pared by 4 bases and J by 4 bases, with 1 base of the junction left unmatched. The CDR3 covers 13 residues. Germline V lookup: CDR1 MNHEY, CDR2 SMNVEV (reference sequence). CDR3 sequence (DNA): TGTGCCAGCAGTTCGGGACAGTACAATGAGCAGTTCTTC. Translating gives CASSSGQYNEQFF.